The 30 T cell receptor beta chains in this list originate from one sample, sequenced in a study of OX40 agonist ivuxolimab in advanced cancers. Using immunoSEQ multiplex PCR, the repertoire was profiled, and TCRdb retains in-frame clones only, with some absent. The repertoire consists of 75,000 to 90,000 clones, with roughly 92% occurring once and the leading ten covering approximately 2.9%. The material was CD4+ or CD8+ T cells sorted from blood, obtained in a trial of the OX40 agonist ivuxolimab. The receptors stem from an adult with an advanced solid tumor such as melanoma, head and neck, liver or kidney cancer.

V is TRBV19 and J is TRBJ1-1; D possibly corresponds to TRBD1 (5 bases). The CDR3 has 17 residues. Trimming pared 5 bases from V and 5 bases from J, leaving 24 bases between. Germline loops: CDR1 LNHDA, CDR2 SQIVND (reference sequence). The chain's CDR3 is CASSRTARGGFGTEAFF. The CDR3 nucleotides read TGTGCCAGTAGTCGGACTGCGAGGGGTGGATTTGGGACTGAAGCTTTCTTT.

V is TRBV28 and J is TRBJ1-1; 12 nucleotides match TRBD1. CDR3 size: 15 residues. CDR1 and CDR2 from the germline V gene are MDHEN and SYDVKM. V gave up 5 bases and J gave up 9 bases; unmatched junction bases: 10. CDR3 bases: TGTGCCAGCAGTACCTCCGGGACAGGGGGCTGGAAAGCTTTCTTT. This translates into CASSTSGTGGWKAFF. Filled out from reference TRBV28 and TRBJ1-1, the complete variable domain reads DVKVTQSSRYLVKRTGEKVFLECVQDMDHENMFWYRQDPGLGLRLIYFSYDVKMKEKGDIPEGYSVSREKKERFSLILESASTNQTSMYLCASSTSGTGGWKAFFGQGTRLTVV.

J is TRBJ1-5 and V is TRBV5-5, with D maybe TRBD1 (5 bases). V dropped 0 bases and J dropped 1 base, with 5 bases sitting between them. This CDR3 has 14 residues. The germline CDR1 and CDR2 sequences are SGHKS and YYEKEE (reference sequence). The CDR3 coding sequence is TGTGCCAGCAGCTTGGGGGGGAGCAATCAGCCCCAGCATTTT. It is translated as CASSLGGSNQPQHF. The full variable domain, its missing parts supplied by reference TRBV5-5 and TRBJ1-5, is DAGVTQSPTHLIKTRGQQVTLRCSPISGHKSVSWYQQVLGQGPQFIFQYYEKEERGRGNFPDRFSARQFPNYSSELNVNALLLGDSALYLCASSLGGSNQPQHFGDGTRLSIL.

A few counts support this clone. The chain carries TRBV5-1 and TRBJ2-5, with D tentatively TRBD2 (6 bases). Between the trimmed V and J ends, which lost 4 bases and 5 bases, there was a span of 15 bases. Per the germline V gene, CDR1 is SGHRS and CDR2 is YFSETQ. The CDR3 is 14 residues long. The CDR3 DNA sequence: TGCGCCAGCAGCGGCGGGGACCCCGCGGAGACCCAGTACTTC. The encoded protein is CASSGGDPAETQYF.

The chain recombines TRBV27 with TRBJ1-1; D is ambiguous. Trimming cost V 6 bases and J 1 base, with 21 bases left between them. Germline V gives CDR1 MNHEY, CDR2 SMNVEV (reference sequence). CDR3 length: 17 residues. CDR3 bases: TGTGCCAGCAGAACTATCGGCCGGGGAGCGGCGAACACTGAAGCTTTCTTT. Amino acids: CASRTIGRGAANTEAFF.

This clone was seen once. The chain carries TRBV7-2 and TRBJ2-2; possible D gene TRBD2, 7 bases. The ends were cut back, 2 bases at V and 8 bases at J, with 12 bases in the middle. Germline loops: CDR1 SGHTA, CDR2 FQGNSA. CDR3 length: 14 amino acids. The CDR3 is CASSLMGGPGELFF. The CDR3 nucleotides are TGTGCCAGCAGCTTAATGGGGGGGCCGGGGGAGCTGTTTTTT.

The chain joins TRBV5-1 to TRBJ1-3; D gene ambiguous. The CDR3 runs 15 residues. The V and J ends lost 6 bases and 0 bases respectively, with 13 bases between them. The germline gives CDR1 SGHRS, CDR2 YFSETQ. Here the CDR3 reads CASMNPQDSGNTIYF. The CDR3, as DNA: TGCGCCAGCATGAATCCCCAGGACTCTGGAAACACCATATATTTT. Combining the CDR3 with reference TRBV5-1 and TRBJ1-3 gives the whole variable domain KAGVTQTPRYLIKTRGQQVTLSCSPISGHRSVSWYQQTPGQGLQFLFEYFSETQRNKGNFPGRFSGRQFSNSRSEMNVSTLELGDSALYLCASMNPQDSGNTIYFGEGSWLTVV.

This clone was observed once. V gene TRBV30 combines with J gene TRBJ1-2; TRBD1 agrees at 7 bases. After removal of 0 bases from V and 8 bases from J, the junction contained 6 bases not matched to a gene. Germline CDR1 GTSNPN, CDR2 SVGIG (reference sequence). The CDR3 has 13 amino acids. The CDR3 is CAWSVNRGKGYTF. The CDR3 DNA is TGTGCCTGGAGTGTAAACAGGGGCAAAGGCTACACCTTC.

J is TRBJ1-1 and V is TRBV6-6; no firm D call. The V end lost 5 bases, the J end lost 1 base, and 11 bases lay between the germline ends. The CDR3 runs 14 residues. CDR1 and CDR2 from the germline V gene are MNHNY and SVGAGI (reference sequence). For the CDR3, the DNA is TGTGCCAGCAGTCAAAATTTAGAGAACACTGAAGCTTTCTTT. It encodes CASSQNLENTEAFF.

This chain links TRBV18 with TRBJ1-1; D is unresolved. Trimming took off 1 base at V and 6 bases at J, with 12 bases between the two ends. The CDR3 totals 14 residues. CDR1 is KGHSH, CDR2 LQKENI, per germline. CDR3 region: CASSPRVGTAEAFF. CDR3 nucleotides: TGTGCCAGCTCACCACGGGTGGGCACGGCTGAAGCTTTCTTT.

The rearrangement links TRBV29-1 to TRBJ1-1; 7 positions agree with TRBD1. Trimming at V came to 8 bases and at J to 1 base, leaving 7 bases not matched to a gene. The CDR3 is 13 residues long. CDR1 and CDR2 (germline): SQVTM, ANQGSEA. CDR3 sequence (DNA): TGCAGCTTCGGGACAGTTTCGAACACTGAAGCTTTCTTT. It codes for CSFGTVSNTEAFF.

The rearrangement joins TRBV19 to TRBJ1-4, with D unclear. The germline CDR1 and CDR2 sequences are LNHDA and SQIVND (reference sequence). The CDR3 covers 14 residues. V lost 3 bases and J 0 bases, leaving 5 bases between the germline ends. This CDR3 reads CASSMTPTNEKLFF. CDR3 DNA: TGTGCCAGTAGTATGACACCAACTAATGAAAAACTGTTTTTT. Together with reference TRBV19 and TRBJ1-4, the CDR3 gives the full variable domain: DGGITQSPKYLFRKEGQNVTLSCEQNLNHDAMYWYRQDPGQGLRLIYYSQIVNDFQKGDIAEGYSVSREKKESFPLTVTSAQKNPTAFYLCASSMTPTNEKLFFGSGTQLSVL.

This chain joins TRBV29-1 and TRBJ1-1, with D uncertain. With 5 bases removed from V and 6 bases from J, the gap between germline ends came to 16 bases. Germline V gene data show CDR1 as SQVTM and CDR2 as ANQGSEA. CDR3 length: 13 residues. The CDR3 is CSVSEGSSAEAFF. CDR3 in DNA: TGCAGCGTTTCGGAAGGATCAAGCGCTGAAGCTTTCTTT.

This chain uses TRBV2 with TRBJ2-2; possibly TRBD1 or TRBD2 for D (5 bases each). Trimming cost V 3 bases and J 4 bases, with 12 bases left between them. The germline V gene has CDR1 SNHLY and CDR2 FYNNEI. The CDR3 covers 15 residues. CDR3 nucleotide sequence: TGTGCCAGCAGTGACCTGAGGGGCATCACCGGGGAGCTGTTTTTT. Protein product: CASSDLRGITGELFF. Variable domain in full (rest from reference TRBV2 and TRBJ2-2): EPEVTQTPSHQVTQMGQEVILRCVPISNHLYFYWYRQILGQKVEFLVSFYNNEISEKSEIFDDQFSVERPDGSNFTLKIRSTKLEDSAMYFCASSDLRGITGELFFGEGSRLTVL.

This clone was counted a few times. This chain connects TRBV6-4 to TRBJ1-1, with no clear D. The CDR3 covers 13 residues. V gave up 8 bases and J gave up 4 bases, with 14 bases separating them. Germline V CDR1 and CDR2: MRHNA, SNTAGT. DNA of the CDR3: TGTGCCAGCCGGAGTCAGGTTGGCACTGAAGCTTTCTTT. Translated: CASRSQVGTEAFF.

The chain links TRBV19 to TRBJ2-2; 7 bases map to TRBD2. Trimming cost V 4 bases and J 2 bases; bases outside gene matches: 4. Germline assignment: CDR1 LNHDA and CDR2 SQIVND (reference sequence). The length of the CDR3 is 15 residues. The CDR3 region is CASSTGLSNTGELFF. The CDR3 DNA reads TGTGCCAGTAGTACGGGACTATCAAACACCGGGGAGCTGTTTTTT.

V usage is TRBV11-2 and J usage is TRBJ1-1; D is unclear. V shed 0 bases and J shed 3 bases, with 11 bases lying between them. The CDR3 runs 15 residues. Germline V CDR1 and CDR2: SGHAT, FQNNGV. CDR3 DNA: TGTGCCAGCAGCTTAGAATCGTATGGGGACACTGAAGCTTTCTTT. This sequence encodes CASSLESYGDTEAFF.

This clone was seen only a few times. The genes are TRBV5-1 and TRBJ2-5; tentatively, D is TRBD1 (6 bases). The CDR3 runs 16 residues. With 1 base removed from V and 1 base from J, the gap between germline ends came to 14 bases. Per the germline V gene, CDR1 is SGHRS and CDR2 is YFSETQ. The CDR3 spells CASSLTLQGTQETQYF. The CDR3 region has the DNA TGCGCCAGCAGCTTGACCCTACAGGGCACCCAAGAGACCCAGTACTTC.

This clone was found a few times. The chain has TRBV19 and TRBJ2-1; D is possibly TRBD1 or TRBD2 (5 bases each). Germline V CDR1 and CDR2: LNHDA, SQIVND (reference sequence). V lost 5 bases and J 9 bases, leaving 14 bases between the germline ends. There are 13 residues in the CDR3. DNA of the CDR3: TGTGCCAGTAGTCGGGGACGTGGGACTGAGCAGTTCTTC. Its translation: CASSRGRGTEQFF.

This chain connects TRBV5-6 to TRBJ2-5, with 11 bases aligning to TRBD1. Germline V CDR1 and CDR2: SGHDT, YYEEEE. With V trimmed by 4 bases and J by 4 bases, 6 bases remained unmatched. The CDR3 runs to 15 residues. Here the CDR3 DNA reads TGTGCCAGCAGCCGCAGGACAGGGGGCGCAGAGACCCAGTACTTC. Its translation: CASSRRTGGAETQYF.

The chain joins TRBV11-3 to TRBJ2-1; D gene unclear. This CDR3 is 14 amino acids long. The V and J ends lost 1 base and 3 bases respectively, with 7 bases between them. The germline V gene encodes CDR1 SGHNT and CDR2 YENEEA. The CDR3 nucleotides are TGTGCCAGCAGCTTAGGCCGCATCTACAATGAGCAGTTCTTC. Amino acids: CASSLGRIYNEQFF.

The rearrangement links TRBV7-9 to TRBJ2-5, with unresolved D. Germline loops: CDR1 SEHNR, CDR2 FQNEAQ (reference sequence). The CDR3 length is 14 residues. Trimming took 5 bases from V and 2 from J, leaving 12 bases between them. CDR3 DNA: TGTGCCAGCAGCGCCCTAGGGCTGCAAGAGACCCAGTACTTC. As protein: CASSALGLQETQYF.

This clone was picked up one time. This chain uses TRBV11-2 with TRBJ1-3; D is unresolved. The CDR3 covers 15 residues. Trimming removed 2 bases at V and 2 bases at J, with 10 bases between. Germline V gene lookup returns CDR1 SGHAT and CDR2 FQNNGV. The CDR3 DNA follows: TGTGCCAGCAGCTTACGGGGAGAAACTGGAAACACCATATATTTT. Its translation is CASSLRGETGNTIYF.

The chain uses TRBV30 and TRBJ1-1; no definite D call. Deletions cut 0 bases from V and 2 bases from J, with 7 bases between. The length of the CDR3 is 13 residues. Germline-derived CDR1 and CDR2 are GTSNPN and SVGIG (reference sequence). CDR3 in amino acids: CAWSVSLNTEAFF. The CDR3 DNA reads TGTGCCTGGAGTGTGAGTCTAAACACTGAAGCTTTCTTT.

The rearrangement links TRBV15 to TRBJ2-5, with 9 bases matching TRBD1. In germline, CDR1 is LNHNV, CDR2 YYDKDF (reference sequence). Trimming removed 5 bases from V and 1 base from J; junction bases left unmatched: 8. The CDR3 has 16 amino acids. CDR3: CATSGPRTGAQETQYF. The CDR3 DNA reads as TGTGCCACCAGCGGCCCCCGGACAGGGGCCCAAGAGACCCAGTACTTC.

This clone was observed a handful of times. The sample carries other DNA sequences with the same CDR3. The V call is TRBV7-2, the J call TRBJ2-7; D is uncertain. CDR3 length: 14 amino acids. The V and J ends lost 1 base and 2 bases respectively, with 9 bases between them. Looked up from germline, CDR1 is SGHTA and CDR2 is FQGNSA. The CDR3 region is CASSLVGRTYEQYF. For the CDR3, the DNA is TGTGCCAGCAGCTTAGTTGGCAGAACCTACGAGCAGTACTTC.

The chain couples TRBV19 to TRBJ1-5, with 7 bases matching TRBD1. This CDR3 comprises 15 residues. Germline loops: CDR1 LNHDA, CDR2 SQIVND (reference sequence). After removal of 0 bases from V and 3 bases from J, the junction contained 2 bases not matched to a gene. The CDR3 sequence: CASSIEGQLNQPQHF. CDR3 in DNA: TGTGCCAGTAGTATAGAGGGACAGCTCAATCAGCCCCAGCATTTT.

The V gene is TRBV19, the J gene TRBJ1-2; D not certain. The CDR3 contains 11 residues. Germline assignment: CDR1 LNHDA and CDR2 SQIVND (reference sequence). Trimming pared 5 bases from V and 5 bases from J, leaving 6 bases between. CDR3 amino acids: CASSSWYGYTF. The CDR3 region has the DNA TGTGCCAGTAGTTCCTGGTATGGCTACACCTTC.

This chain connects TRBV27 to TRBJ2-3, with D perhaps matching TRBD1 (8 bases). The V end was cut by 5 bases, the J end by 6 bases, with 15 bases between. Looked up from germline, CDR1 is MNHEY and CDR2 is SMNVEV (reference sequence). This CDR3 region has 14 residues. CDR3 amino acids: CASSISQGGDTQYF. The CDR3 DNA follows: TGTGCCAGCAGTATTTCACAGGGGGGGGATACGCAGTATTTT.

This chain joins TRBV29-1 and TRBJ1-4; no reliable D call. Trimming took 6 bases from V and 4 from J, leaving 9 bases between them. Germline V gene sequence: CDR1 SQVTM, CDR2 ANQGSEA. The CDR3 contains 12 residues. This CDR3 reads CSVGMLNEKLFF. In nucleotides, the CDR3 is TGCAGCGTGGGCATGCTTAATGAAAAACTGTTTTTT.